The clone carrying this T cell receptor beta chain was recorded at least ten times. The source of the sample is a study of identical twins. Trimming removed 6 bases from V and 1 base from J; junction bases left unmatched: 11. There are 17 residues in the CDR3. The germline V gene encodes CDR1 SGHTA and CDR2 FQGTGA. Unique molecular identifiers were present on the cDNA, which also gained a universal primer site by template switching. TCRdb reanalysed the 5' RACE reads using MiXCR and keeps one entry per CDR3 protein. This table holds around 570,000 distinct CDR3 sequences, 9% to 10% found once. Another study also made use of these data, one on yellow fever vaccine responses in identical twins.

The sequence derives from a woman in her late teens or twenties in good health. The chain couples TRBV7-3 to TRBJ2-1; 8 bases map to TRBD1. The sample taken for sequencing was PBMCs. CDR3 region: CASSNTQGVVSYNEQFF. CDR3 coding DNA: TGTGCCAGCAGTAATACACAGGGGGTAGTTTCCTACAATGAGCAGTTCTTC.